The next 8 T cell receptor beta chains were all read from a single sample in a study of identical twins. TCRdb re-called the 5' RACE reads through MiXCR, storing one row per CDR3 protein. Counted here are around 370,000 distinct CDR3 sequences, roughly 9% occurring once; the ten biggest clones make up 8.5% to 10%. Sequenced sample: naive T cells sorted from blood. These receptors all come from a woman between 45 and 65 years old in good health.

This clonotype has at least ten counts. This rearrangement joins TRBV29-1 to TRBJ2-1; D ambiguous. V lost 3 bases and J lost 7, with 4 bases in between. CDR1 and CDR2 (germline): SQVTM, ANQGSEA. The CDR3 runs 10 residues. CDR3 protein: CSVERNEQFF. The CDR3 DNA is TGCAGCGTTGAGCGGAATGAGCAGTTCTTC.

This clonotype has more than one count but fewer than ten. J is TRBJ2-7 and V is TRBV11-2; D might be TRBD1 or TRBD2, each matching 6 bases. Germline V gives CDR1 SGHAT, CDR2 FQNNGV. V lost 1 base to trimming and J lost 4 bases, with 14 bases between them. CDR3 size: 15 residues. DNA of the CDR3: TGTGCCAGCAGCTTAGGGGAAGGGGGGTTTTACGAGCAGTACGTC. This gives the protein CASSLGEGGFYEQYV.

In this sample, this clonotype turned up a few times. The chain uses TRBV11-2 and TRBJ2-7; D is possibly TRBD1 or TRBD2 (6 bases each). Looked up from germline, CDR1 is SGHAT and CDR2 is FQNNGV. The CDR3 has 18 amino acids. V was pared by 2 bases and J by 3 bases, with 23 bases between. This CDR3 reads CASSLKGQGATSRYEQYV. The CDR3 DNA follows: TGTGCCAGCAGCTTAAAGGGACAAGGGGCTACTAGCCGCTACGAGCAGTACGTC.

This chain connects TRBV6-2 or TRBV6-3 to TRBJ2-3; 10 bases fit TRBD1. Germline CDR1 is MNHEY and CDR2 is SVGEGT. CDR3 length: 14 residues. V trimming: 11 bases; J trimming: 10 bases; junction bases outside the gene matches: 15. The CDR3 coding sequence is TGTGCCGGATCGACCGGGACAGGGGTTCGAGCGCAGTATTTT. Translation: CAGSTGTGVRAQYF.

The CDR3 protein is CASSPGTGAGSPLHF. The CDR3 DNA is TGTGCCAGCAGCCCGGGGACAGGGGCTGGCTCACCCCTCCACTTT. The chain has TRBV7-8 and TRBJ1-6, with 10 bases identical to TRBD1. V was clipped by 5 bases and J by 10 bases; unmatched bases: 8. The CDR3 length is 15 residues. Germline V lookup: CDR1 SGHVS, CDR2 FQNEAQ.

The chain couples TRBV20-1 to TRBJ2-4; D is unclear. Germline V gives CDR1 DFQATT, CDR2 SNEGSKA (reference sequence). The CDR3 length is 15 residues. V lost 3 bases and J lost 2, with 14 bases in between. CDR3 sequence reads: CSASSGFFPKNIQYF. The CDR3 coding sequence is TGCAGTGCTAGTTCAGGATTTTTTCCCAAAAACATTCAGTACTTC.

This clonotype was found many times. The chain has TRBV29-1 and TRBJ2-3; D may be TRBD2 (6 bases). Trimming removed 2 bases at V and 1 base at J, with 10 bases between. The CDR3 length is 14 residues. Germline loops: CDR1 SQVTM, CDR2 ANQGSEA. Here the CDR3 reads CSVEYGEGTDTQYF. The CDR3 nucleotides read TGCAGCGTTGAATACGGGGAGGGCACAGATACGCAGTATTTT.

This clonotype occurred many times. The genes are TRBV29-1 and TRBJ2-4; 7 positions agree with TRBD2. This CDR3 is built from 11 residues. Germline trimming cut 4 bases from V and 11 bases from J; bases unmatched to any gene: 5. Germline loops: CDR1 SQVTM, CDR2 ANQGSEA. The CDR3 region has the DNA TGCAGCGTTGCGACTAGCAGGCTTCAGTACTTC. It translates to CSVATSRLQYF.